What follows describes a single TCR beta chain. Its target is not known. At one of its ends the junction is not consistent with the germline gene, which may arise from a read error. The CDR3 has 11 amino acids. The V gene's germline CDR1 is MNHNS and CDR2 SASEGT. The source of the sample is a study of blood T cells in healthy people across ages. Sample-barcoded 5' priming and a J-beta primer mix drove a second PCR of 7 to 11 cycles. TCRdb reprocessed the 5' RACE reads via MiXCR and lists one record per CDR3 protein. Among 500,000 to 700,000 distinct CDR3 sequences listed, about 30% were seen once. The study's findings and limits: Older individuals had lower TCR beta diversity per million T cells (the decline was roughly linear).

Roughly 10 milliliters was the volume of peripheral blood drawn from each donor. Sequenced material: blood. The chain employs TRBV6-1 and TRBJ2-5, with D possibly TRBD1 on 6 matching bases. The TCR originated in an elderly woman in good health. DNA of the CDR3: TGTGCCGGCAGTGAAGGGGGGACCCAGTACTTC. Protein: CAGSEGGTQYF.